Listed below are T cell receptor beta chains from one sample, sequenced in a study of cytomegalovirus exposure and HLA in healthy donors. Produced via immunoSEQ multiplex PCR; TCRdb's table is partial and in-frame only. The sample contains under 150,000 clones, around three quarters of which appear only once. Sequencing was done on a sample of PBMCs. The receptor set was obtained from a young man in good health and CMV-seronegative. Both conserved end residues are part of each CDR3. The order of the fields is CDR3 length, clone size, J gene, D gene, V gene, CDR3 protein, CDR3 DNA. The D gene is left open where the match is weak. Size tells how often a clone was seen (once, few, many) or the class of an expanded clone, and some rows leave it out.

len: 15; abundance: -; j_gene: TRBJ2-7; d_gene: TRBD2; v_gene: TRBV7-6; CDR3aa: CASSLSLAGFYEQYF; CDR3nt: TGTGCCAGCAGCTTATCACTAGCGGGTTTCTACGAGCAGTACTTC
len: 15; abundance: -; j_gene: TRBJ1-6; d_gene: -; v_gene: TRBV6-6; CDR3aa: CASSRESSYNSPLNF; CDR3nt: TGTGCCAGCAGTCGGGAGAGCTCCTATAATTCACCCCTCAACTTT
len: 16; abundance: -; j_gene: TRBJ1-1; d_gene: -; v_gene: TRBV7-6; CDR3aa: CASSLESVTGNTEAFF; CDR3nt: TGTGCCAGCAGCTTAGAATCAGTTACAGGGAACACTGAAGCTTTCTTT
len: 15; abundance: -; j_gene: TRBJ2-3; d_gene: TRBD2; v_gene: TRBV9; CDR3aa: CASSVLAGGTDTQYF; CDR3nt: TGTGCCAGCAGCGTACTAGCGGGAGGAACAGATACGCAGTATTTT
len: 15; abundance: -; j_gene: TRBJ2-7; d_gene: TRBD1; v_gene: TRBV19; CDR3aa: CASSYPGQGRYEQYF; CDR3nt: TGTGCCAGTAGTTATCCCGGACAGGGGAGGTACGAGCAGTACTTC
len: 12; abundance: once; j_gene: TRBJ1-4; d_gene: -; v_gene: TRBV27; CDR3aa: CASGRGSEKLFF; CDR3nt: TGTGCCAGCGGCAGGGGAAGTGAAAAACTGTTTTTT
len: 15; abundance: -; j_gene: TRBJ1-4; d_gene: -; v_gene: TRBV11-2; CDR3aa: CASSFSGLINEELFF; CDR3nt: TGTGCCAGCAGCTTCTCGGGACTGATAAATGAAGAACTGTTTTTT
len: 21; abundance: -; j_gene: TRBJ2-3; d_gene: TRBD2; v_gene: TRBV4-1; CDR3aa: CASSQDPASGGALLYGDTQYF; CDR3nt: TGCGCCAGCAGCCAAGATCCCGCTAGCGGGGGGGCGTTGCTTTATGGAGATACGCAGTATTTT
len: 16; abundance: -; j_gene: TRBJ2-1; d_gene: -; v_gene: TRBV2; CDR3aa: CASSEDSAGVGNEQFF; CDR3nt: TGTGCCAGCAGTGAAGATTCGGCAGGGGTGGGGAATGAGCAGTTCTTC
len: 14; abundance: -; j_gene: TRBJ1-2; d_gene: TRBD1; v_gene: TRBV2; CDR3aa: CASGKTGGLAGYTF; CDR3nt: TGTGCCAGCGGGAAGACAGGGGGCTTAGCTGGCTACACCTTC
len: 14; abundance: -; j_gene: TRBJ2-3; d_gene: TRBD2; v_gene: TRBV7-8; CDR3aa: CASSLGGSGMAQYF; CDR3nt: TGTGCCAGCAGCTTAGGGGGTAGCGGGATGGCGCAGTATTTT
len: 12; abundance: few; j_gene: TRBJ2-1; d_gene: -; v_gene: TRBV28; CDR3aa: CASKETRNEQFF; CDR3nt: TGTGCCAGCAAGGAGACTAGAAATGAGCAGTTCTTC
len: 12; abundance: -; j_gene: TRBJ1-1; d_gene: -; v_gene: TRBV2; CDR3aa: CASRQGGTEAFF; CDR3nt: TGTGCCAGCAGGCAGGGTGGCACTGAAGCTTTCTTT
len: 17; abundance: -; j_gene: TRBJ1-1; d_gene: -; v_gene: TRBV5-1; CDR3aa: CASSRGRGGVKNTEAFF; CDR3nt: TGCGCCAGCAGCCGAGGCCGGGGCGGGGTTAAGAACACTGAAGCTTTCTTT
len: 15; abundance: -; j_gene: TRBJ2-7; d_gene: -; v_gene: TRBV4-1; CDR3aa: CASSSNPGVAYEQYF; CDR3nt: TGCGCCAGCAGCTCCAACCCGGGGGTGGCCTACGAGCAGTACTTC
len: 15; abundance: -; j_gene: TRBJ2-7; d_gene: TRBD1; v_gene: TRBV9; CDR3aa: CASSQTGAKTYEQYF; CDR3nt: TGTGCCAGCAGCCAGACAGGGGCCAAAACCTACGAGCAGTACTTC
len: 14; abundance: -; j_gene: TRBJ2-5; d_gene: -; v_gene: TRBV28; CDR3aa: CASSLAWLERAQYF; CDR3nt: TGTGCCAGCAGTTTAGCGTGGTTGGAGCGGGCCCAGTACTTC
len: 17; abundance: -; j_gene: TRBJ1-2; d_gene: TRBD1; v_gene: TRBV10-3; CDR3aa: CAISEGGQGAQGYGYTF; CDR3nt: TGTGCCATCAGTGAGGGGGGACAGGGGGCCCAAGGCTATGGCTACACCTTC
len: 13; abundance: -; j_gene: TRBJ1-2; d_gene: TRBD1; v_gene: TRBV28; CDR3aa: CASRVDRVDGYTF; CDR3nt: TGTGCCAGCAGGGTGGACAGGGTCGATGGCTACACCTTC
len: 12; abundance: -; j_gene: TRBJ2-7; d_gene: TRBD2; v_gene: TRBV25-1; CDR3aa: CAFPSGSREQYF; CDR3nt: TGTGCCTTCCCTAGCGGGAGTAGGGAGCAGTACTTC
len: 15; abundance: -; j_gene: TRBJ2-1; d_gene: TRBD2; v_gene: TRBV5-1; CDR3aa: CASSLTGLAHNEQFF; CDR3nt: TGCGCCAGCAGCTTAACGGGACTAGCCCACAATGAGCAGTTCTTC
len: 15; abundance: -; j_gene: TRBJ2-3; d_gene: TRBD2; v_gene: TRBV5-1; CDR3aa: CASSLESGGSDTQYF; CDR3nt: TGCGCCAGCAGCTTGGAAAGCGGGGGGTCAGATACGCAGTATTTT
len: 13; abundance: -; j_gene: TRBJ1-1; d_gene: -; v_gene: TRBV2; CDR3aa: CASRRTVNTEAFF; CDR3nt: TGTGCCAGCAGGAGGACAGTGAACACTGAAGCTTTCTTT
len: 16; abundance: -; j_gene: TRBJ2-1; d_gene: TRBD2; v_gene: TRBV15; CDR3aa: CATSSKRLAGGNEQFF; CDR3nt: TGTGCCACCAGCAGTAAAAGACTAGCGGGAGGGAATGAGCAGTTCTTC
len: 16; abundance: once; j_gene: TRBJ2-3; d_gene: -; v_gene: TRBV12-5; CDR3aa: CASGLGASPPADTQYF; CDR3nt: TGTGCTAGTGGTTTGGGGGCTAGCCCCCCAGCAGATACGCAGTATTTT
len: 16; abundance: -; j_gene: TRBJ2-7; d_gene: TRBD1; v_gene: TRBV15; CDR3aa: CATSRDLTAGGTGQYF; CDR3nt: TGTGCCACCAGCAGAGATTTAACGGCAGGGGGAACCGGGCAGTACTTC
len: 17; abundance: -; j_gene: TRBJ1-2; d_gene: TRBD1; v_gene: TRBV5-1; CDR3aa: CASSLASGTGSNYGYTF; CDR3nt: TGCGCCAGCAGCTTGGCCTCGGGGACAGGGTCGAACTATGGCTACACCTTC
len: 17; abundance: -; j_gene: TRBJ1-5; d_gene: -; v_gene: TRBV5-6; CDR3aa: CASSVRRPATSNQPQNF; CDR3nt: TGTGCCAGCAGCGTGAGGAGGCCCGCCACCAGCAATCAGCCCCAGAATTTT
len: 17; abundance: few; j_gene: TRBJ2-7; d_gene: -; v_gene: TRBV21-1; CDR3aa: CASSKVYDCPSSYEQYF; CDR3nt: -
len: 15; abundance: -; j_gene: TRBJ1-1; d_gene: TRBD1; v_gene: TRBV15; CDR3aa: CATSRDPPGGTEAFF; CDR3nt: TGTGCCACCAGCAGAGATCCCCCAGGGGGCACTGAAGCTTTCTTT
len: 14; abundance: -; j_gene: TRBJ2-5; d_gene: TRBD1; v_gene: TRBV5-1; CDR3aa: CASSYWTGQETQYF; CDR3nt: TGCGCCAGCAGTTACTGGACAGGCCAAGAGACCCAGTACTTC
len: 15; abundance: -; j_gene: TRBJ2-1; d_gene: TRBD2; v_gene: TRBV27; CDR3aa: CASSLAGGPDNEQFF; CDR3nt: TGTGCCAGCAGTTTAGCGGGAGGGCCGGACAATGAGCAGTTCTTC
len: 15; abundance: -; j_gene: TRBJ2-7; d_gene: TRBD2; v_gene: TRBV27; CDR3aa: CASSRLAGAQGEQYF; CDR3nt: TGTGCCAGCAGTCGACTAGCGGGGGCCCAGGGGGAGCAGTACTTC
len: 15; abundance: -; j_gene: TRBJ2-2; d_gene: TRBD1; v_gene: TRBV6-5; CDR3aa: CASKASTGFTGELFF; CDR3nt: TGTGCCAGCAAAGCATCGACAGGGTTTACCGGGGAGCTGTTTTTT
len: 15; abundance: -; j_gene: TRBJ1-2; d_gene: TRBD1; v_gene: TRBV2; CDR3aa: CASSFGTGGNYGYTF; CDR3nt: TGTGCCAGCAGCTTTGGGACAGGGGGTAACTATGGCTACACCTTC
len: 15; abundance: few; j_gene: TRBJ1-4; d_gene: TRBD1; v_gene: TRBV5-4; CDR3aa: CASSPTTGGNEKLFF; CDR3nt: TGTGCCAGCAGCCCAACCACAGGGGGCAATGAAAAACTGTTTTTT
len: 16; abundance: -; j_gene: TRBJ1-2; d_gene: -; v_gene: TRBV7-9; CDR3aa: CASSEGGGGLGYGYTF; CDR3nt: TGTGCCAGCAGCGAAGGAGGCGGGGGGCTCGGCTATGGCTACACCTTC